The following is a T cell receptor (beta chain) sequence with its context. The sample comes from a study of blood T cell repertoires in COVID-19. Study-level information: The origin of the acute and convalescent COVID-19 samples was the United States, Italy and Spain. From T cells, B-cell-depleted T cells, or PBMCs came the material, which was cDNA or gDNA.

The V gene lost 2 bases and the J gene lost 1 base, with 10 bases spanning the gap. In germline, CDR1 is SGHRS, CDR2 YFSETQ. The CDR3 sequence is 15 residues long. In the original workflow: Amplification from reference gene primers served as the basis for estimated nucleated cell counts. Assay used: immunoSEQ multiplex PCR; TCRdb lists only in-frame clones, some missing. V, J and clone size derive from that table, while D and trimming were established from the DNA sequence. The repertoire has tens of thousands of clones, 75% to 85% of them found once; the top ten carry 20% to 30%. The chain links TRBV5-1 to TRBJ2-1, with D possibly TRBD2 on 5 matching bases. The receptor comes from a man between 60 and 70 years old with acute or convalescent COVID-19. The sequenced sample was peripheral blood. The CDR3 sequence is CASSLGAVSYNEQFF. The CDR3 region has the DNA TGCGCCAGCAGCTTAGGAGCGGTTTCCTACAATGAGCAGTTCTTC.